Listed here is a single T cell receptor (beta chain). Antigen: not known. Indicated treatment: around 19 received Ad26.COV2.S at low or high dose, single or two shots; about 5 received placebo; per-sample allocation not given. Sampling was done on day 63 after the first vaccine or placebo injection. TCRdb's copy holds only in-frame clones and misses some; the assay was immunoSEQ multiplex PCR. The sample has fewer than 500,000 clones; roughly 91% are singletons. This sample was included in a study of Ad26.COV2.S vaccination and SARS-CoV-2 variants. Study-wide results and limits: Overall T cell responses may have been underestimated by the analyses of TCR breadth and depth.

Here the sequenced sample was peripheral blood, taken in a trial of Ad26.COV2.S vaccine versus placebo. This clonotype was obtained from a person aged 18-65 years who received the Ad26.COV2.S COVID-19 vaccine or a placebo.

In DNA form, the CDR3 reads TGTGCCAGTAGTATTACCGGGAGGGGGATCGAGCAGTACTTC. Protein sequence: CASSITGRGIEQYF. J is TRBJ2-7 and V is TRBV19; 8 bases line up with TRBD2. V lost 3 bases to trimming and J lost 6 bases; unmatched junction nucleotides: 7. The germline V gene has CDR1 LNHDA and CDR2 SQIVND (reference sequence). The CDR3 contains 14 residues.